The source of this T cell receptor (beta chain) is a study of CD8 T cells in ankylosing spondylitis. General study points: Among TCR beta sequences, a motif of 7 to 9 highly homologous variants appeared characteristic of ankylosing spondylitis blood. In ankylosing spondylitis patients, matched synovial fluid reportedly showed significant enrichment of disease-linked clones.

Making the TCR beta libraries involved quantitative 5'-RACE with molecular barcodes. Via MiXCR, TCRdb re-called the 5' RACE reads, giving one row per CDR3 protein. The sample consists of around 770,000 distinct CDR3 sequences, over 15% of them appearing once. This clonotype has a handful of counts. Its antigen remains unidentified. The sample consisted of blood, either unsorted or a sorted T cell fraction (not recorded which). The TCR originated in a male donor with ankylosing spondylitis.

The CDR3 DNA reads TGTGCCAGCAAGATGGATGCCTACAATGAGCAGTTCTTC. Translating gives CASKMDAYNEQFF. This chain joins TRBV6-1 and TRBJ2-1; no clear D gene. CDR1 is MNHNS and CDR2 is SASEGT in the germline V gene. This CDR3 has 13 residues. With 7 bases removed from V and 2 bases from J, the gap between germline ends came to 9 bases.